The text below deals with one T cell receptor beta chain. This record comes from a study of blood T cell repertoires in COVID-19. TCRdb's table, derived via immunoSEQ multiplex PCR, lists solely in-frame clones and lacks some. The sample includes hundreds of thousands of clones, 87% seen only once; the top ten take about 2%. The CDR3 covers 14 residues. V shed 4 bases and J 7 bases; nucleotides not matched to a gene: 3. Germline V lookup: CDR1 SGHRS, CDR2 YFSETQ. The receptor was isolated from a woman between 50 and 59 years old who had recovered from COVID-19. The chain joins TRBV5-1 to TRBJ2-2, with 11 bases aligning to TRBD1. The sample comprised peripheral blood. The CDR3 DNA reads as TGCGCCAGCAGCCAGGACAGGGGGCTCGGGGAGCTGTTTTTT. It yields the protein CASSQDRGLGELFF.